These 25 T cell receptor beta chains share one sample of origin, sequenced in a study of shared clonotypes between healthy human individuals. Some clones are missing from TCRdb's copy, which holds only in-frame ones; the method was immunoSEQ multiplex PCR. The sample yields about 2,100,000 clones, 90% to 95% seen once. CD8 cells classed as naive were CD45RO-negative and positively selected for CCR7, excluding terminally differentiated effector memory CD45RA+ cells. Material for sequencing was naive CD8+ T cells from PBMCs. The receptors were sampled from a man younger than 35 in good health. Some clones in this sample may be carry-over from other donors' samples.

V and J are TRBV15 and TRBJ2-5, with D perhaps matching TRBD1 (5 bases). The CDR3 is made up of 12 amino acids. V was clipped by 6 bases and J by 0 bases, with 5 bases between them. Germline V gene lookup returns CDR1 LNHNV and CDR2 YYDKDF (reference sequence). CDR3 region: CATRQDQETQYF. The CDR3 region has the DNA TGTGCCACCAGACAGGACCAAGAGACCCAGTACTTC.

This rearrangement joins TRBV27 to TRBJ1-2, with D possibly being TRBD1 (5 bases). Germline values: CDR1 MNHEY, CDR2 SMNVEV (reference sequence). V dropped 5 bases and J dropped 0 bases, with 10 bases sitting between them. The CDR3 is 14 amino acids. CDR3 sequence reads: CASSRAGSNYGYTF. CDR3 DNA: TGTGCCAGCAGTCGTGCAGGGTCTAACTATGGCTACACCTTC.

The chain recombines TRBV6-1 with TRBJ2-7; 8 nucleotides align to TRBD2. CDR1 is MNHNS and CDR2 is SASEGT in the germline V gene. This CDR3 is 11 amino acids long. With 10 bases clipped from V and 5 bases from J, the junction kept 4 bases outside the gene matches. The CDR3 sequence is CATGGGDEQYF. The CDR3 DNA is TGTGCCACCGGGGGGGGAGACGAGCAGTACTTC.

The chain's CDR3 is CASSATGELFF. The DNA for the CDR3 is TGTGCCAGCAGTGCCACAGGGGAGCTGTTTTTT. The rearrangement links TRBV6-5 to TRBJ2-2, with D unresolved. The ends were cut back, 5 bases at V and 8 bases at J, with 6 bases in the middle. The CDR3 totals 11 residues. CDR1 MNHEY and CDR2 SVGAGI come from the germline V gene.

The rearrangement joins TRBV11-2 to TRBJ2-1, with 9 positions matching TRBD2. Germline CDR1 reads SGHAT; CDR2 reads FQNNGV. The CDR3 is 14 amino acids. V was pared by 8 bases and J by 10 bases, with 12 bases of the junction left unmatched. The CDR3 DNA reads TGTGCCAGCCTAGAAGCGGGGGGAGGTGTGGAGCAGTTCTTC. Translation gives CASLEAGGGVEQFF.

CDR3 sequence: CASSVEGSGSWGYTF. The CDR3 nucleotides read TGTGCCAGCAGCGTAGAGGGGTCGGGGAGTTGGGGCTACACCTTC. This rearrangement joins TRBV9 to TRBJ1-2, with D maybe TRBD1 (5 bases). The CDR3 consists of 15 residues. V was shortened by 0 bases and J by 8 bases, with 17 bases between the two germline ends. Germline V gives CDR1 SGDLS, CDR2 YYNGEE.

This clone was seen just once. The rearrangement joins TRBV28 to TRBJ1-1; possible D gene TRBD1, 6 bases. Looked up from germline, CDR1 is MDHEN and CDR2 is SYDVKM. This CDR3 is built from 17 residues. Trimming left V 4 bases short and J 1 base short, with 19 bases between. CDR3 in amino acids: CASSSIMLTGSNTEAFF. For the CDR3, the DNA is TGTGCCAGCAGTTCCATTATGCTGACAGGCTCGAACACTGAAGCTTTCTTT.

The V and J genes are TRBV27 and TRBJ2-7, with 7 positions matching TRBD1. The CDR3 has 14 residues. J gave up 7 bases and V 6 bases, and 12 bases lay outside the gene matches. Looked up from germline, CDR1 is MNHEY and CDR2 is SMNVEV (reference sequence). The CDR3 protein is CASSKQGSPLEQYF. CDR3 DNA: TGTGCCAGCAGCAAACAGGGGAGCCCCTTGGAGCAGTACTTC.

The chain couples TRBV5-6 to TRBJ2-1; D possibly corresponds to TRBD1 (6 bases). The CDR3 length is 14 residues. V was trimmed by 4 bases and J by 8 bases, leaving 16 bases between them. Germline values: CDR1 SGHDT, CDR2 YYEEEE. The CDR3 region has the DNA TGTGCCAGCAGCGATAGCCAAGGGGGTGATGAGCAGTTCTTC. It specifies CASSDSQGGDEQFF.

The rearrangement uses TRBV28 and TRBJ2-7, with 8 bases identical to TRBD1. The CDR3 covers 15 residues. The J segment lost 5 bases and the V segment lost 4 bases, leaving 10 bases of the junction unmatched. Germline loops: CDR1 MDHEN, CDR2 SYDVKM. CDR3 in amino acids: CASSYFGQGRNEQYF. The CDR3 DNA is TGTGCCAGCAGTTACTTCGGACAGGGAAGAAACGAGCAGTACTTC.

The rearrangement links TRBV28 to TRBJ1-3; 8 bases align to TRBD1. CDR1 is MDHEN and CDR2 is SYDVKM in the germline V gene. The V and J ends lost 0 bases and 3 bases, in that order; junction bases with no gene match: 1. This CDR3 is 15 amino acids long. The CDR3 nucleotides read TGTGCCAGCAGTTTATGGACAGGGGATGGAAACACCATATATTTT. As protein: CASSLWTGDGNTIYF.

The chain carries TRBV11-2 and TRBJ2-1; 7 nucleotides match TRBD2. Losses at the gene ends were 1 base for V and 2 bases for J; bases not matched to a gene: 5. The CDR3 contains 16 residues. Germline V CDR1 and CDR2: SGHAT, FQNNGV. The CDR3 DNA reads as TGTGCCAGCAGCTTAGCGCGGGAGTCCCCCTACAATGAGCAGTTCTTC. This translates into CASSLARESPYNEQFF.

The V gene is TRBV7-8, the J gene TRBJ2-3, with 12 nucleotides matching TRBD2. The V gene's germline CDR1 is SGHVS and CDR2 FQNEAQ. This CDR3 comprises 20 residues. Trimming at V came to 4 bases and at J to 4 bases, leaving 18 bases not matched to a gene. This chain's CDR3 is CASSSRLAGATLEGADTQYF. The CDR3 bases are TGTGCCAGCAGCTCCCGACTAGCGGGAGCGACCTTAGAAGGCGCAGATACGCAGTATTTT.

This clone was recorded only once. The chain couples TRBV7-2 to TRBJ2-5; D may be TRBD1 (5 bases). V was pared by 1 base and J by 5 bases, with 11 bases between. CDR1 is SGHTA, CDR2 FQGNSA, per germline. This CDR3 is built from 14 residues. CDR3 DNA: TGTGCCAGCAGCTTAGGTTTAGGGGTGGAGACCCAGTACTTC. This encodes CASSLGLGVETQYF.

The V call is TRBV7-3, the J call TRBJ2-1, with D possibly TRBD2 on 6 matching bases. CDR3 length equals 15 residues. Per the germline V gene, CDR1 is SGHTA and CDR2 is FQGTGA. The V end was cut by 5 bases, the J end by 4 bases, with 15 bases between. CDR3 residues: CASSPPGAAYNEQFF. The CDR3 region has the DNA TGTGCCAGCAGCCCCCCGGGAGCTGCATACAATGAGCAGTTCTTC.

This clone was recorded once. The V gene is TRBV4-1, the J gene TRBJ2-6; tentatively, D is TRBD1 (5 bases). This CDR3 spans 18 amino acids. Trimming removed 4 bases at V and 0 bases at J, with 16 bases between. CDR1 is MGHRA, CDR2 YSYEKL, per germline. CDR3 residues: CASSLISTVLSGANVLTF. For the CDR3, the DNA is TGCGCCAGCAGCCTAATCTCGACAGTCCTCTCTGGGGCCAACGTCCTGACTTTC.

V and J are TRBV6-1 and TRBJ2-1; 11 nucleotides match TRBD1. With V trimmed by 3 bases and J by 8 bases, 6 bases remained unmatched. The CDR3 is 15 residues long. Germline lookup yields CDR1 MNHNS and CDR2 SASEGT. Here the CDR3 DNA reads TGTGCCAGCAGTGAGAGGGACAGGGGGAGGTATGAGCAGTTCTTC. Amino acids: CASSERDRGRYEQFF.

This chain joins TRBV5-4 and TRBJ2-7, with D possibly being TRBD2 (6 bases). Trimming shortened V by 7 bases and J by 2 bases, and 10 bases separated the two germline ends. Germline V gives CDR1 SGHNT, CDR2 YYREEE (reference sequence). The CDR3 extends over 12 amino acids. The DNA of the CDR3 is TGTGCCAGCCCGGGGGAGACCTACGAGCAGTACTTC. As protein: CASPGETYEQYF.

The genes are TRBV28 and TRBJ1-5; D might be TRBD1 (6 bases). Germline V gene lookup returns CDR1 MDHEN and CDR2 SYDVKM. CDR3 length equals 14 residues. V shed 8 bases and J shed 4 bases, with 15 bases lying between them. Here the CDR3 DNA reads TGTGCCAGCGGCAGGACAGACTCTAATCAGCCCCAGCATTTT. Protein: CASGRTDSNQPQHF.

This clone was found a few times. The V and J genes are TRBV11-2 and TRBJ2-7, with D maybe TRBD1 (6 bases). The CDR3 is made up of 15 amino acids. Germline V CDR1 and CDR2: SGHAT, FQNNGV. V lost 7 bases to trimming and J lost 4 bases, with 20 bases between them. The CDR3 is CASKNGGEDGYEQYF. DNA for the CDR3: TGTGCCAGCAAAAATGGGGGCGAGGACGGGTACGAGCAGTACTTC. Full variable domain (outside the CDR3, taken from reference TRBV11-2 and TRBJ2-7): EAGVAQSPRYKIIEKRQSVAFWCNPISGHATLYWYQQILGQGPKLLIQFQNNGVVDDSQLPKDRFSAERLKGVDSTLKIQPAKLEDSAVYLCASKNGGEDGYEQYFGPGTRLTVT.

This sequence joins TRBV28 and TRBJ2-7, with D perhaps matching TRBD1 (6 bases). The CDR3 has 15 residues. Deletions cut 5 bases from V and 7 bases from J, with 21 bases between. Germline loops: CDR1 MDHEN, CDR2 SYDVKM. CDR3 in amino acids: CASSRPTGPIGEQYF. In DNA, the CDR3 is TGTGCCAGCAGTCGCCCAACAGGGCCCATCGGGGAGCAGTACTTC.

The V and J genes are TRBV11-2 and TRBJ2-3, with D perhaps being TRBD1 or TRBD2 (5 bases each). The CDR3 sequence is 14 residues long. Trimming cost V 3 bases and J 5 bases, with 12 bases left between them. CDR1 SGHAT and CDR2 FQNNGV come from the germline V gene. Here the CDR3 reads CASSFFGTGDTQYF. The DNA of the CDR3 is TGTGCCAGCAGCTTTTTCGGGACGGGAGATACGCAGTATTTT.

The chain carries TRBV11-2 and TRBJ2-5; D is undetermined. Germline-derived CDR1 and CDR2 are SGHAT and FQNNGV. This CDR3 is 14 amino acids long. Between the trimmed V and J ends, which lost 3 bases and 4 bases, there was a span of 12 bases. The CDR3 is CASSFYGDRETQYF. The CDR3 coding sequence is TGTGCCAGCAGCTTTTACGGCGATAGAGAGACCCAGTACTTC.

CDR3 sequence: CASSLKTGEVLSGNTIYF. For the CDR3, the DNA is TGTGCCAGCAGCCTGAAGACAGGGGAGGTACTCTCTGGAAACACCATATATTTT. The V call is TRBV7-2, the J call TRBJ1-3, with 8 bases matching TRBD1. V shed 5 bases, J shed 0 bases, and the junction held 12 bases outside the gene matches. CDR3 length: 18 residues. Germline V lookup: CDR1 SGHTA, CDR2 FQGNSA.

The CDR3 nucleotides are TGTGCCAGCAGTGAATACAGGAGCGGATACTACGAGCAGTACTTC. Amino acid sequence: CASSEYRSGYYEQYF. This sequence joins TRBV25-1 and TRBJ2-7; D may be TRBD2 (5 bases). Germline-derived CDR1 and CDR2 are MGHDK and SYGVNS. Deletions cut 0 bases from V and 3 bases from J, with 12 bases between. This CDR3 is 15 amino acids long.